These 4 T cell receptor beta chains were sequenced from one sample in a study of beta chain features in type 1 diabetes. Sequenced material consisted of expressed TCRB transcripts (all of the isolated RNA was reverse transcribed). TCRdb's table, derived via immunoSEQ multiplex PCR, lists solely in-frame clones and lacks some. The sample contains fewer than 650,000 clones, around 15% of which appear only once. The sample comprised naive CD4+ T cells from blood. These receptors were collected from a man aged 18 to 29 in good health.

The J gene is TRBJ2-1, the V gene TRBV13; 11 nucleotides line up with TRBD2. The V gene's germline CDR1 is PRHDT and CDR2 FYEKMQ (reference sequence). V was pared by 6 bases and J by 3 bases, with 4 bases of the junction left unmatched. The CDR3 is made up of 15 amino acids. CDR3 DNA: TGTGCCAGCAGACTAGCGGGGGACTTCTACAATGAGCAGTTCTTC. This gives the protein CASRLAGDFYNEQFF.

The chain carries TRBV4-2 and TRBJ2-7; 8 positions match TRBD1. The CDR3 is 16 amino acids. V was clipped by 0 bases and J by 3 bases; unmatched bases: 7. In germline, CDR1 is LGHNA, CDR2 YNFKEQ. CDR3 nucleotide sequence: TGTGCCAGCAGCCAAGACCCGGACAGGGTTAGCTACGAGCAGTACTTC. It is translated as CASSQDPDRVSYEQYF.

The chain has TRBV4-3 and TRBJ2-3; D remains ambiguous. CDR3 length: 18 residues. V lost 1 base to trimming and J lost 0 bases, with 17 bases between them. From germline, CDR1 is LGHNA and CDR2 YSLEER. The DNA for the CDR3 is TGCGCCAGCAGCCAAGGTCCCCTAGTTAGACTTAGCACAGATACGCAGTATTTT. It is translated as CASSQGPLVRLSTDTQYF.

In its sample, this clone was seen a few times. V gene TRBV7-9 combines with J gene TRBJ2-7; the D is unclear. The germline V gene encodes CDR1 SEHNR and CDR2 FQNEAQ (reference sequence). V was trimmed by 3 bases and J by 3 bases, leaving 3 bases between them. The CDR3 loop spans 11 amino acids. DNA for the CDR3: TGTGCCAGCAGCTTCGACTACGAGCAGTACTTC. Residues: CASSFDYEQYF. Using reference TRBV7-9 and TRBJ2-7 for the parts outside the CDR3, the full variable domain is DTGVSQNPRHKITKRGQNVTFRCDPISEHNRLYWYRQTLGQGPEFLTYFQNEAQLEKSRLLSDRFSAERPKGSFSTLEIQRTEQGDSAMYLCASSFDYEQYFGPGTRLTVT.